The next 12 T cell receptor beta chains were all read from a single sample in a study of blood T cell repertoires in COVID-19. Assay: immunoSEQ multiplex PCR; the TCRdb copy retains only in-frame clones and omits some. The sample has 150,000 to 200,000 clones; roughly four fifths are singletons. The sample consisted of peripheral blood. These receptors were collected from a woman aged 70-85 years with COVID-19, enrolled during active disease.

V gene TRBV21-1 combines with J gene TRBJ2-3; no DNA check was done on the table's D call, TRBD2. TRBV21-1 is a pseudogene. The CDR3 length is 17 residues. In DNA form, the CDR3 reads TGTGCCAGCAGCAAACCCCTCCGCGGGAAAAGCACAGATACGCAGTATTTT. Translation: CASSKPLRGKSTDTQYF.

This clone has more than one count but fewer than ten. The CDR3 DNA reads as TGTGCCAGCAGACTCTTCAGGCCCCCCGCCGCTGAAGCTTTCTTT. Translation: CASRLFRPPAAEAFF. The chain has TRBV28 and TRBJ1-1; no reliable D call. The CDR3 runs to 15 residues. CDR1 and CDR2 (germline): MDHEN, SYDVKM. The V end was cut by 6 bases, the J end by 6 bases, with 20 bases between.

This clone appeared once. The identical CDR3 is also encoded by other nucleotide sequences in the sample. The chain recombines TRBV18 with TRBJ1-5; maybe TRBD1 (5 bases). The CDR3 consists of 12 residues. V shed 6 bases and J shed 6 bases, with 9 bases lying between them. The germline gives CDR1 KGHSH, CDR2 LQKENI. Written as DNA, the CDR3 is TGTGCCAGCTCTACGGGGGGTCAGCCCCAGCATTTT. Amino acid sequence: CASSTGGQPQHF.

The chain links TRBV5-8 to TRBJ1-5; 9 bases align to TRBD1. Germline trimming cut 1 base from V and 1 base from J; bases unmatched to any gene: 12. This CDR3 comprises 19 residues. Germline CDR1 is SGHTS and CDR2 is YDEGEE. The CDR3 protein is CASSLPGQGFTGSNQPQHF. The CDR3 DNA follows: TGTGCCAGCAGCTTGCCGGGACAGGGATTTACAGGGAGCAATCAGCCCCAGCATTTT.

The chain uses TRBV2 and TRBJ2-3; perhaps TRBD2 as D (6 bases). Germline V gene data show CDR1 as SNHLY and CDR2 as FYNNEI. Deletions cut 7 bases from V and 1 base from J, with 9 bases between. This CDR3 spans 13 amino acids. CDR3: CASTASGTDTQYF. CDR3 bases: TGTGCCAGCACCGCTAGCGGCACAGATACGCAGTATTTT.

The chain uses TRBV21-1 and TRBJ2-3; TRBD2, the D gene given by the table, was not confirmed from the DNA. TRBV21-1 is assigned pseudogene status. The CDR3 is 15 residues long. CDR3 sequence reads: CASSKDRVATDTQYF. In DNA, the CDR3 is TGTGCCAGCAGCAAAGATCGGGTCGCCACAGATACGCAGTATTTT.

The rearrangement joins TRBV18 to TRBJ2-7; 10 bases line up with TRBD2. The CDR3 length is 14 residues. CDR1 KGHSH and CDR2 LQKENI come from the germline V gene. The V and J ends lost 5 bases and 4 bases, in that order; junction bases with no gene match: 5. Here the CDR3 DNA reads TGTGCCAGCTCATTCCTAGCGGGAGATTACGAGCAGTACTTC. It encodes CASSFLAGDYEQYF.

The V call is TRBV24-1, the J call TRBJ2-7; possible D gene TRBD1, 7 bases. The V gene lost 4 bases and the J gene lost 7 bases, with 13 bases spanning the gap. The CDR3 is 13 residues long. The germline V gene encodes CDR1 KGHDR and CDR2 SFDVKD. The CDR3 protein is CATSEPQGREQYF. The DNA for the CDR3 is TGTGCCACCAGTGAACCACAGGGGAGGGAGCAGTACTTC.

This chain joins TRBV19 and TRBJ2-7, with D maybe TRBD1 (6 bases). CDR3 length equals 15 residues. V was cut by 5 bases and J by 0 bases, with 14 bases left in between. In germline, CDR1 is LNHDA, CDR2 SQIVND (reference sequence). CDR3 residues: CASSATGTYSYEQYF. The CDR3, as DNA: TGTGCCAGTAGTGCTACCGGGACATACTCCTACGAGCAGTACTTC.

The CDR3 here is CASSQEGLAAYEQYF. CDR3 bases: TGTGCCAGCAGCCAGGAGGGACTAGCGGCCTACGAGCAGTACTTC. The chain links TRBV4-2 to TRBJ2-7; 11 bases are shared with TRBD2. Trimming took 3 bases from V and 2 from J; bases not matched to a gene: 3. The CDR3 is 15 residues long. Germline V gives CDR1 LGHNA, CDR2 YNFKEQ.

This clone has a single count. The chain joins TRBV28 to TRBJ2-3; 8 bases map to TRBD1. Trimming took 4 bases from V and 2 from J; bases not matched to a gene: 5. The CDR3 totals 15 residues. CDR1 is MDHEN and CDR2 is SYDVKM in the germline V gene. CDR3 sequence: CASSSGQVITDTQYF. The CDR3, as DNA: TGTGCCAGCAGTTCGGGACAGGTGATCACAGATACGCAGTATTTT.

This chain connects TRBV19 to TRBJ2-2; 8 nucleotides align to TRBD1. The length of the CDR3 is 16 residues. The V gene's germline CDR1 is LNHDA and CDR2 SQIVND (reference sequence). V lost 4 bases, J lost 7 bases, and 11 bases stayed unmatched. Here the CDR3 DNA reads TGTGCCAGTAGTACGGAGCGCAGGGGGCGGGGCGGGGAGCTGTTTTTT. Encoded protein: CASSTERRGRGGELFF.